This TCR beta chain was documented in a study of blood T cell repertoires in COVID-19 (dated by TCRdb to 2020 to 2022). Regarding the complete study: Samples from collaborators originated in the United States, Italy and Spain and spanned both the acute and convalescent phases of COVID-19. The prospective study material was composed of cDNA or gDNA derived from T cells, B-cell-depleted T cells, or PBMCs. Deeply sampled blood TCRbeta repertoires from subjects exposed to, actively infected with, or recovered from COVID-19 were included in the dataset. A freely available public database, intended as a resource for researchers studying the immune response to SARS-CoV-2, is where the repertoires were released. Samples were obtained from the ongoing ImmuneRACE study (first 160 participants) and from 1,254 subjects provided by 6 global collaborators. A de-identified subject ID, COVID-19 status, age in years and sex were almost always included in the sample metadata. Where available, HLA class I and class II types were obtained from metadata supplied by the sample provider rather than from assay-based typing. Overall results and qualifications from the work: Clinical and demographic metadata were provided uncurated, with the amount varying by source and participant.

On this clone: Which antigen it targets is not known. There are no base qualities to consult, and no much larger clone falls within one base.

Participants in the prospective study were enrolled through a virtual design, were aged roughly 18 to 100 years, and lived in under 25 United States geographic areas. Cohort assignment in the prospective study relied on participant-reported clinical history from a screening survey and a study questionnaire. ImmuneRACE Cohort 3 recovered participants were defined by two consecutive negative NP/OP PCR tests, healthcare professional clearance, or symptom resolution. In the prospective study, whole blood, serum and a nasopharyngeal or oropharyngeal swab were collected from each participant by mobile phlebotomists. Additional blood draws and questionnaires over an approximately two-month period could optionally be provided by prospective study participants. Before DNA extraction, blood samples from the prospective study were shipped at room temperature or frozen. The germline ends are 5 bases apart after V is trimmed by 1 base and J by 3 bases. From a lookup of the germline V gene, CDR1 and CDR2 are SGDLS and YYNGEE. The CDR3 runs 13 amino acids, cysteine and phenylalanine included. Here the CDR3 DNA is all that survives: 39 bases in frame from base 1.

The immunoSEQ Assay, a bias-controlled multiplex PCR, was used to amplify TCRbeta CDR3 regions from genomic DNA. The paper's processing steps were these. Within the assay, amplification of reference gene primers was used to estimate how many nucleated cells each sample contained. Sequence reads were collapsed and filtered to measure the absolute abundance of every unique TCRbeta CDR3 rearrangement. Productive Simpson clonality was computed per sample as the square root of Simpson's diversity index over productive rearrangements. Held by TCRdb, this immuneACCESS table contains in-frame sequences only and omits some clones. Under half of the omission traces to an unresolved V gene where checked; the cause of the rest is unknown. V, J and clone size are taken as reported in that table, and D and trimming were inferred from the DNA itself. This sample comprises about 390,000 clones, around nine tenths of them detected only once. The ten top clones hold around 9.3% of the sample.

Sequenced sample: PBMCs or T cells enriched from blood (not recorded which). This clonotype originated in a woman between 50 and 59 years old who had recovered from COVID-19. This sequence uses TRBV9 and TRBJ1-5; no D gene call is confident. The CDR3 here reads CASSVSLNQPQHF. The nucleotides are TGTGCCAGCAGCGTAAGCCTCAATCAGCCCCAGCATTTT. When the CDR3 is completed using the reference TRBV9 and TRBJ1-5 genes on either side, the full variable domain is DSGVTQTPKHLITATGQRVTLRCSPRSGDLSVYWYQQSLDQGLQFLIQYYNGEERAKGNILERFSAQQFPDLHSELNLSSLELGDSALYFCASSVSLNQPQHFGDGTRLSIL.